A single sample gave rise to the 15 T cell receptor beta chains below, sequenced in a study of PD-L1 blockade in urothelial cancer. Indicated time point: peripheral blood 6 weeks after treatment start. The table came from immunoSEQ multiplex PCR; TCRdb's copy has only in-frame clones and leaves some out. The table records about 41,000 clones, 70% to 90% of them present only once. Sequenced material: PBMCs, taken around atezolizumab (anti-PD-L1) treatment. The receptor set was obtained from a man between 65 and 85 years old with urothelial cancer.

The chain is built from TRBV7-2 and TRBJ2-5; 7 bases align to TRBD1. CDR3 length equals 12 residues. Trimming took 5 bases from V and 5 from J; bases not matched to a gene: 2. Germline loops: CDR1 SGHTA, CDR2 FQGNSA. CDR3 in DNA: TGTGCCAGCAGCCTACAGGGGGAGACCCAGTACTTC. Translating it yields CASSLQGETQYF.

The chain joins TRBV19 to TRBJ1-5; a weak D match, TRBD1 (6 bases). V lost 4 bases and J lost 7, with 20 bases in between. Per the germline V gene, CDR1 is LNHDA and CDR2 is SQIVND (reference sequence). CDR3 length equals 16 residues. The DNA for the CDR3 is TGTGCCAGTAGTACCCAAGCGAAGTGGGACACCCAGCCCCAGCATTTT. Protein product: CASSTQAKWDTQPQHF.

CDR3 nucleotide sequence: TGTGCCAGCAGCTCGTTAGCGGGAGGCGAGACCCAGTACTTC. Its protein is CASSSLAGGETQYF. V and J are TRBV11-2 and TRBJ2-5; 10 nucleotides agree with TRBD2. V shed 4 bases, J shed 5 bases, and the junction held 4 bases outside the gene matches. The CDR3 covers 14 residues. The germline V gene has CDR1 SGHAT and CDR2 FQNNGV.

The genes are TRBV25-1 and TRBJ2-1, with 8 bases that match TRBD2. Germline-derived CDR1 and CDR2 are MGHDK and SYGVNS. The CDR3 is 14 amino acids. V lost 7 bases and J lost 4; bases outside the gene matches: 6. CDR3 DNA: TGTGCCAGCATAGGAGCGGGGGATTACAATGAGCAGTTCTTC. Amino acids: CASIGAGDYNEQFF.

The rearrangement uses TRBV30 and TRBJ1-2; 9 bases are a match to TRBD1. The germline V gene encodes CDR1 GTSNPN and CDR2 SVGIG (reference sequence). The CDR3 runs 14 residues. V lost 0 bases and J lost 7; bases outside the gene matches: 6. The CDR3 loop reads CAWSVGQGFGGYTF. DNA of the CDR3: TGTGCCTGGAGTGTAGGACAGGGGTTCGGTGGCTACACCTTC.

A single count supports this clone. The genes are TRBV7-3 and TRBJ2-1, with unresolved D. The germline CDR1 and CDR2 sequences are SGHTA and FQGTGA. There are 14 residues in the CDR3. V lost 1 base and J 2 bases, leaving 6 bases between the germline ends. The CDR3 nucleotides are TGTGCCAGCAGCTTAAGCGCCCCCTACAATGAGCAGTTCTTC. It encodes CASSLSAPYNEQFF.

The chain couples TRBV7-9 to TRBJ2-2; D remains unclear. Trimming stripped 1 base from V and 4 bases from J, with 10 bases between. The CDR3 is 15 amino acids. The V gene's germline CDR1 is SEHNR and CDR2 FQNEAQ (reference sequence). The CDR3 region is CASSLVLRRTGELFF. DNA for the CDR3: TGTGCCAGCAGCTTAGTCTTGCGTCGCACCGGGGAGCTGTTTTTT.

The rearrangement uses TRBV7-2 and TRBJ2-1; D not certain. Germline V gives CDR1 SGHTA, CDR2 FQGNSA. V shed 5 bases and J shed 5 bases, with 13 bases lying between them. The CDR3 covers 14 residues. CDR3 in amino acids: CASSPHLRDNEQFF. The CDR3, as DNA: TGTGCCAGCAGCCCTCACCTCCGGGACAATGAGCAGTTCTTC.

The CDR3 DNA follows: TGTGCCTGGAGCCCGACCACCTCGGGAGATACGCAGTATTTT. As protein: CAWSPTTSGDTQYF. The chain employs TRBV30 and TRBJ2-3; D unresolved. V dropped 3 bases and J dropped 5 bases, with 15 bases sitting between them. Germline lookup yields CDR1 GTSNPN and CDR2 SVGIG (reference sequence). There are 14 residues in the CDR3.

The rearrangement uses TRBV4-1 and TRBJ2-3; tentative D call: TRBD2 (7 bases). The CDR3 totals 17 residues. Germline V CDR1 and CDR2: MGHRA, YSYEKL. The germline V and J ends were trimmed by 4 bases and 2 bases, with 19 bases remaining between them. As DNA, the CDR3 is TGCGCCAGCAGCCTCCGGGGGGCCTCAAGTCTCACAGATACGCAGTATTTT. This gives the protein CASSLRGASSLTDTQYF.

The CDR3 DNA follows: TGCGCCAGCAGCAGAGGACAGCAGAACACTGAAGCTTTCTTT. Translation gives CASSRGQQNTEAFF. V is TRBV5-1 and J is TRBJ1-1, with a possible D match to TRBD1 (6 bases). V was shortened by 4 bases and J by 1 base, with 11 bases between the two germline ends. The CDR3 is made up of 14 amino acids. The germline V gene encodes CDR1 SGHRS and CDR2 YFSETQ.

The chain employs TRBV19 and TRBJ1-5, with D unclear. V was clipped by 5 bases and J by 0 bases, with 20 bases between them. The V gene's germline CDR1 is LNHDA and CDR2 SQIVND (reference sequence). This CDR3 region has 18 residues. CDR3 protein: CASSHGQMSLYSNQPQHF. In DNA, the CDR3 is TGTGCCAGTAGTCATGGGCAGATGAGTTTATATAGCAATCAGCCCCAGCATTTT. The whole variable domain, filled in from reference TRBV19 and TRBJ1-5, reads DGGITQSPKYLFRKEGQNVTLSCEQNLNHDAMYWYRQDPGQGLRLIYYSQIVNDFQKGDIAEGYSVSREKKESFPLTVTSAQKNPTAFYLCASSHGQMSLYSNQPQHFGDGTRLSIL.

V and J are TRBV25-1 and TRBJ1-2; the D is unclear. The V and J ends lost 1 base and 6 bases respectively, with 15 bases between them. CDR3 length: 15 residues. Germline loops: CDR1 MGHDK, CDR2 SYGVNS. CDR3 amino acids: CASSELSLESHGYTF. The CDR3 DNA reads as TGTGCCAGCAGTGAATTGTCCCTGGAGAGCCATGGCTACACCTTC.

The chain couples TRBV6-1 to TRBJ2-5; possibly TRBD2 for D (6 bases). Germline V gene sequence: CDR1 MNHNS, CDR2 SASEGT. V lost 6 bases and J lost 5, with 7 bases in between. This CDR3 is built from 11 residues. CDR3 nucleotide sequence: TGTGCCAGCAGCCGGGGGGAGACCCAGTACTTC. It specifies CASSRGETQYF.

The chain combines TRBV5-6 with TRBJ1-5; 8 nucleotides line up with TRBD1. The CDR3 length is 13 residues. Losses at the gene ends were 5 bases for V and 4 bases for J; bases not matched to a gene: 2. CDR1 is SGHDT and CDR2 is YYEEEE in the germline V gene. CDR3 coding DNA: TGTGCCAGCAGTCGGACAGGGAATCAGCCCCAGCATTTT. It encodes CASSRTGNQPQHF.